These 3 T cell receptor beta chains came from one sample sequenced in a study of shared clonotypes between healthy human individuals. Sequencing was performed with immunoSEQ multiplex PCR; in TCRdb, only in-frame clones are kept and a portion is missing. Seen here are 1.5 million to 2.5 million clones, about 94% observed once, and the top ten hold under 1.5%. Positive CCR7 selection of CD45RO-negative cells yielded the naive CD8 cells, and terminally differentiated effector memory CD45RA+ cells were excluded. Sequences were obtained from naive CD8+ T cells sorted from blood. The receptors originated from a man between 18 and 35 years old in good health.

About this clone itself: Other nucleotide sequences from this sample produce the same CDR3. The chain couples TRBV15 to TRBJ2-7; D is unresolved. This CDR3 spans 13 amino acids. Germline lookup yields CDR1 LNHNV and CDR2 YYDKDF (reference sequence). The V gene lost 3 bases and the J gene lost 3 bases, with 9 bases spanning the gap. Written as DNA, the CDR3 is TGTGCCACCAGCAGGACGGATAGCTACGAGCAGTACTTC. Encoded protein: CATSRTDSYEQYF.

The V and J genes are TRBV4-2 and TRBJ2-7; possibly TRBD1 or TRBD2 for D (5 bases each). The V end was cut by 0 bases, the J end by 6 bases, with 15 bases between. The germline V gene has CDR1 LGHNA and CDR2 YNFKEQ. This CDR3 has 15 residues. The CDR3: CASSQDWGSGGEQYF. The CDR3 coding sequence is TGTGCCAGCAGCCAAGATTGGGGATCTGGGGGCGAGCAGTACTTC.

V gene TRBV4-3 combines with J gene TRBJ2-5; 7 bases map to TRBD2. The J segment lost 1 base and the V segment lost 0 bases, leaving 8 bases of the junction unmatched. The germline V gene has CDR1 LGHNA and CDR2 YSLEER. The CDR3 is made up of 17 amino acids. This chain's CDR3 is CASSQDLGEGLQETQYF. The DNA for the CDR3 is TGCGCCAGCAGCCAAGATCTGGGGGAGGGCCTCCAAGAGACCCAGTACTTC.